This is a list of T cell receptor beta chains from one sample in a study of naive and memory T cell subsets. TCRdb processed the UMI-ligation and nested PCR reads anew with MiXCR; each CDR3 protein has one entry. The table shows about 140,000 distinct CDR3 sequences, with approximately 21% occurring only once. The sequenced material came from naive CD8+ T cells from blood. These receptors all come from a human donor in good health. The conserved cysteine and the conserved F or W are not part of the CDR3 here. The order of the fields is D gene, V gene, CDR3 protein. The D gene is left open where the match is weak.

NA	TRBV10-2	ASKPELGNTIY
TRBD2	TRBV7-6	ASSPAGESLDEQY
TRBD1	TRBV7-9	ASSPRTGGSYNEQF
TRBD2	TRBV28	ASSLPLAGVLDEQF
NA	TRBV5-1	ASSLAEGTEAF
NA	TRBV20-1	SATGAGGYQPQH
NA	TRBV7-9	ASSLGGLINTEAF
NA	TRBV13	ASTLRGSLFGYT
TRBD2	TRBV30	AWTAGGLETQY
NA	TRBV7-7	ASSLGTPPHYEQY
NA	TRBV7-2	ASSLGGTRPTDTQY
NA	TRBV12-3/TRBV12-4	ASISWGTGGELF
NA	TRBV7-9	ASSPPASGQHQETQY
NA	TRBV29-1	SADSGEGDYGYT
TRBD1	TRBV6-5	ASSQTGNPYGYT
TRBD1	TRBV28	ASSLRQGNQPQH
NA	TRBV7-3	ASSLGLGTEQF
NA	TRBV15	ATSRMGGSSYNEQF
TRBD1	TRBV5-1	ASSLGRGQIDNEQF
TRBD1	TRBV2	ASREDRTYNEQF
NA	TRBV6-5	ASINNNEQF
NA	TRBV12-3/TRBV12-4	ASSPGLQETQY
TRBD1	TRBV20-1	SARDLVTGNSYEQY
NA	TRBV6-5	ASSYPGQQHNEQF
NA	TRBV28	ASSLRLGAGEQRYNEQF
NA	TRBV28	ASSPAGGTGELF
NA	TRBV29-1	SVAGAGTDTQY
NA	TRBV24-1	ATSDGFGLLGEQF
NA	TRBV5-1	ASSLWPEETQY
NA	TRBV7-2	ASSSQGSHSGNTIY
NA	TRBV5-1	ASSSDGSHYGYT
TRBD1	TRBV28	ASGTATYEQY
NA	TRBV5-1	ASSLGEGLNTEAF
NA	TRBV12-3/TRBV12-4	ASSLVGASGSTDTQY
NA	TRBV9	ASSPGVSSEQY
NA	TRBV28	ASSPDSGVGANVLT
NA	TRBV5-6	ASSYAPRGTEAF
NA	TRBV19	ASSIEGHITGELF
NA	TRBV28	ASSLGGTFTDTQY
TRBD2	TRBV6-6	ASSLAGGSSEQF
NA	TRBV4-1	ASSQGASGSYNEQF
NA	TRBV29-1	SVVGSPYEQY
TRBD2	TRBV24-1	ATSFAPGGPTGELF
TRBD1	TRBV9	ASSEWDRGRADTQY
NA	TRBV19	ASSIRAAKYNEQF